The next 15 T cell receptor beta chains were all read from a single sample in a study of naive and memory T cell subsets. The beta constant-region primer was an equimolar mix of two oligonucleotides covering TRBC1 and TRBC2. Nested alpha and beta constant-region primers with the SP2 primer drove four PCR rounds on ligated cDNA. One entry per CDR3 protein, called by TCRdb with MiXCR from the UMI-ligation and nested PCR reads. Among tens of thousands of distinct CDR3 sequences listed, 7% to 9% were seen once. The sample was central memory CD8+ T cells from blood. These receptors were taken from a human donor in good health.

The rearrangement uses TRBV21-1 and TRBJ2-7; the table's TRBD1 call for D was not verified on the DNA. TRBV21-1 is annotated as a pseudogene. The CDR3 has 13 amino acids. The CDR3 sequence: CASSRGGLCEQYF. In DNA form, the CDR3 reads TGTGCCAGCAGCAGGGGGGGTTTGTGCGAGCAGTACTTC.

This clonotype was detected ten times or more. The chain links TRBV9 to TRBJ1-2; D gene uncertain. V lost 3 bases, J lost 4 bases, and 13 bases lay in between. Per the germline V gene, CDR1 is SGDLS and CDR2 is YYNGEE. The CDR3 is made up of 14 amino acids. CDR3 residues: CASSGPSSLYGYTF. In DNA form, the CDR3 reads TGTGCCAGCAGCGGACCGTCCTCTCTCTATGGCTACACCTTC.

This clonotype appeared many times. The chain recombines TRBV6-4 with TRBJ2-3, with TRBD2 matching 9 bases. After removal of 7 bases from V and 3 bases from J, the junction contained 8 bases not matched to a gene. CDR3 length: 15 residues. The germline CDR1 and CDR2 sequences are MRHNA and SNTAGT. The CDR3 DNA is TGTGCCAGCAAGACGACTAGCGGAGCTACAGATACGCAGTATTTT. This translates into CASKTTSGATDTQYF.

This clonotype turned up a few times. This sequence joins TRBV20-1 and TRBJ2-7, with D possibly being TRBD2 (6 bases). CDR1 is DFQATT and CDR2 is SNEGSKA in the germline V gene (reference sequence). Trimming cost V 7 bases and J 0 bases, with 13 bases left between them. This CDR3 has 13 residues. CDR3 in DNA: TGCAGTGGCTTCGGCGGGAACTCCTACGAGCAGTACTTC. Amino acid sequence: CSGFGGNSYEQYF.

Ten or more counts support this clonotype. The rearrangement links TRBV7-6 to TRBJ2-1; 7 bases are shared with TRBD1. CDR1 is SGHVS and CDR2 is FNYEAQ in the germline V gene. The CDR3 length is 15 residues. J gave up 2 bases and V 5 bases, and 6 bases lay outside the gene matches. Here the CDR3 DNA reads TGTGCCAGCAGCATAGAGGGGGCGGCCTACAATGAGCAGTTCTTC. This encodes CASSIEGAAYNEQFF.

This clonotype was observed many times. This sequence joins TRBV7-9 and TRBJ2-1, with TRBD2 matching over 11 bases. J gave up 4 bases and V 5 bases, and 4 bases lay outside the gene matches. Germline-derived CDR1 and CDR2 are SEHNR and FQNEAQ (reference sequence). This CDR3 has 15 amino acids. The chain's CDR3 is CASSMGLAAYNEQFF. As DNA, the CDR3 is TGTGCCAGCAGCATGGGACTAGCGGCGTACAATGAGCAGTTCTTC. The full variable domain, with the rest looked up from reference TRBV7-9 and TRBJ2-1, is DTGVSQNPRHKITKRGQNVTFRCDPISEHNRLYWYRQTLGQGPEFLTYFQNEAQLEKSRLLSDRFSAERPKGSFSTLEIQRTEQGDSAMYLCASSMGLAAYNEQFFGPGTRLTVL.

The chain is built from TRBV11-1 and TRBJ2-2; D not resolved. CDR3 size: 13 residues. CDR1 is SGHAT and CDR2 is FQDESV in the germline V gene (reference sequence). V was pared by 2 bases and J by 6 bases, with 7 bases between. The CDR3 spells CASSLQWAGELFF. In nucleotides, the CDR3 is TGTGCCAGCAGCTTACAGTGGGCCGGGGAGCTGTTTTTT.

The V and J genes are TRBV6-5 and TRBJ2-7, with TRBD1 matching 9 bases. Germline V gene lookup returns CDR1 MNHEY and CDR2 SVGAGI. The CDR3 covers 13 residues. V lost 5 bases to trimming and J lost 2 bases; unmatched junction nucleotides: 1. CDR3 nucleotides: TGTGCCAGCAGTCGGACAGGGGCCTACGAGCAGTACTTC. Protein: CASSRTGAYEQYF.

This clonotype came up a few times. The chain employs TRBV4-1 and TRBJ1-1; D is uncertain. Between the trimmed V and J ends, which lost 0 bases and 5 bases, there was a span of 16 bases. From germline, CDR1 is MGHRA and CDR2 YSYEKL. The CDR3 has 16 amino acids. The CDR3 spells CASSQDLGRGPTEAFF. DNA for the CDR3: TGCGCCAGCAGCCAAGATCTGGGCAGAGGTCCGACTGAAGCTTTCTTT.

This clonotype was seen only a few times. The chain is built from TRBV27 and TRBJ1-3; TRBD1 might be the D (6 bases). The CDR3 extends over 14 amino acids. The germline V gene encodes CDR1 MNHEY and CDR2 SMNVEV (reference sequence). V shed 5 bases and J shed 1 base, with 9 bases lying between them. The CDR3 DNA follows: TGTGCCAGCAGTCCGACAGGATCTGGAAACACCATATATTTT. It yields the protein CASSPTGSGNTIYF.

This clonotype was recorded at least ten times. This chain uses TRBV28 with TRBJ2-5, with a weak D call TRBD2 (5 bases). The CDR3 length is 15 residues. V was shortened by 5 bases and J by 4 bases, with 17 bases between the two germline ends. CDR1 is MDHEN, CDR2 SYDVKM, per germline. In DNA, the CDR3 is TGTGCCAGCAGTCCCCTGTACAGCGGCCGAGAGACCCAGTACTTC. It translates to CASSPLYSGRETQYF.

This sequence joins TRBV28 and TRBJ2-5; a weak D match, TRBD2 (6 bases). Germline assignment: CDR1 MDHEN and CDR2 SYDVKM. The V and J ends lost 2 bases and 5 bases respectively, with 18 bases between them. The CDR3 runs to 16 residues. In DNA form, the CDR3 reads TGTGCCAGCAGTTTAACCGATTCGCGGGGCGGGGAGACCCAGTACTTC. It codes for CASSLTDSRGGETQYF. Complete variable domain (other parts from reference TRBV28 and TRBJ2-5): DVKVTQSSRYLVKRTGEKVFLECVQDMDHENMFWYRQDPGLGLRLIYFSYDVKMKEKGDIPEGYSVSREKKERFSLILESASTNQTSMYLCASSLTDSRGGETQYFGPGTRLLVL.

The chain uses TRBV2 and TRBJ1-2, with 7 bases lining up with TRBD1. The CDR3 has 15 amino acids. Per the germline V gene, CDR1 is SNHLY and CDR2 is FYNNEI. V lost 4 bases to trimming and J lost 1 base; unmatched junction nucleotides: 6. CDR3 sequence reads: CASSGRDRLNYGYTF. In DNA, the CDR3 is TGTGCCAGCAGTGGAAGGGACAGACTTAACTATGGCTACACCTTC.

The chain couples TRBV20-1 to TRBJ1-1, with D tentatively TRBD1 (5 bases). Trimming cost V 1 base and J 3 bases, with 9 bases left between them. The CDR3 covers 13 residues. Germline-derived CDR1 and CDR2 are DFQATT and SNEGSKA (reference sequence). CDR3 nucleotide sequence: TGCAGTGCTAGAGGCAGGGTGGACACTGAAGCTTTCTTT. It translates to CSARGRVDTEAFF.

There are a few counts of this clonotype. The chain recombines TRBV6-1 with TRBJ1-1, with TRBD1 identical over 7 bases. CDR3 length equals 14 residues. CDR1 and CDR2 from the germline V gene are MNHNS and SASEGT. V lost 7 bases, J lost 1 base, and 6 bases stayed unmatched. Written as DNA, the CDR3 is TGTGCCAGCACCCAAACAGGGGAGAACACTGAAGCTTTCTTT. This encodes CASTQTGENTEAFF.